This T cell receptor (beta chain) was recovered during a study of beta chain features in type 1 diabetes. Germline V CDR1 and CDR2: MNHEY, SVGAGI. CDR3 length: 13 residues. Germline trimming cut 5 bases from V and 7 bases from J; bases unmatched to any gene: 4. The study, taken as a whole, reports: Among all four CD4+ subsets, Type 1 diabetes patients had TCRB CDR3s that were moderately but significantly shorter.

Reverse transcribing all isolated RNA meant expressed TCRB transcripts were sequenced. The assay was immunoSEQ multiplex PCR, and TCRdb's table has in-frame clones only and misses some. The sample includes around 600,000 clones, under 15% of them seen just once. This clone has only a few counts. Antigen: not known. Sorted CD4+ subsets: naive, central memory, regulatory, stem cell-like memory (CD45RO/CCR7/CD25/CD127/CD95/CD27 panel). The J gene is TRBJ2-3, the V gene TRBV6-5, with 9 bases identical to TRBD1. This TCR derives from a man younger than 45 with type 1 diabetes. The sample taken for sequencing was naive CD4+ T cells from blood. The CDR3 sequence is CASSVQGAHTQYF. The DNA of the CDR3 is TGTGCCAGCAGTGTACAGGGGGCGCATACGCAGTATTTT.